Presented here are 18 T cell receptor beta chains from one specimen sequenced in a study of blood T cell repertoires in COVID-19 (TCRdb year 2020). The library was generated by the immunoSEQ multiplex PCR assay. TCRdb obtained this table from immuneACCESS and retained in-frame rearrangements with V and J assigned. These tables miss some clones; where compared with another copy, unresolved V genes account for less than half of the shortfall, and the remainder is unexplained. The sample table lists approximately 110,000 clones, 71% of them with a count of one. More than 0.65% of the sample is in the top ten clones. The material sequenced was peripheral blood. The receptor source for this set is a human donor with acute or convalescent COVID-19. The donor label of this sample is uncertain.

The genes are TRBV3-1 (or the pseudogene TRBV3-2) and TRBJ1-3, with a tentative D call TRBD1 (5 bases). Trimming pared 4 bases from V and 4 bases from J, leaving 17 bases between. This CDR3 has 16 residues. CDR1 LGHDT and CDR2 YNNKEL come from the germline V gene (reference sequence). CDR3 nucleotide sequence: TGTGCCAGCAGCCGCCGGGACTACTGGATCGGAAACACCATATATTTT. This gives the protein CASSRRDYWIGNTIYF.

This clone was observed a few times. J is TRBJ1-1 and V is TRBV11-2, with 10 bases matching TRBD1. The CDR3 sequence is 11 residues long. The V gene end was trimmed by 4 bases and the J gene end by 11 bases; junction bases not matched to a gene: 1. In germline, CDR1 is SGHAT, CDR2 FQNNGV. The CDR3 region has the DNA TGTGCCAGCAGCTCGGGACAGGGGGCTTTCTTT. Translated: CASSSGQGAFF.

This chain connects TRBV2 to TRBJ2-5, with TRBD2 matching over 13 bases. V was clipped by 3 bases and J by 0 bases; unmatched bases: 7. CDR1 is SNHLY, CDR2 FYNNEI, per germline. This CDR3 is built from 18 residues. CDR3 DNA: TGTGCCAGCAGTGACCTTACGACTAGCGGGGGGCACCAAGAGACCCAGTACTTC. This codes for CASSDLTTSGGHQETQYF.

The V and J genes are TRBV6-5 and TRBJ1-1, with TRBD1 matching 7 bases. Germline CDR1 and CDR2: MNHEY and SVGAGI. The CDR3 loop spans 14 amino acids. After removal of 6 bases from V and 1 base from J, the junction contained 5 bases not matched to a gene. The CDR3 region is CASSYQGENTEAFF. CDR3 in DNA: TGTGCCAGCAGCTATCAGGGGGAGAACACTGAAGCTTTCTTT.

There are a few counts of this clone. This chain uses TRBV18 with TRBJ2-6; 8 bases align to TRBD1. The V and J ends lost 3 bases and 0 bases, in that order; junction bases with no gene match: 10. Germline V lookup: CDR1 KGHSH, CDR2 LQKENI. This CDR3 spans 19 amino acids. DNA of the CDR3: TGTGCCAGCTCACCGCTTGGGACAGGTGGAAGCTCTGGGGCCAACGTCCTGACTTTC. Translated, it gives CASSPLGTGGSSGANVLTF. The whole variable domain, remainder taken from reference TRBV18 and TRBJ2-6, is NAGVMQNPRHLVRRRGQEARLRCSPMKGHSHVYWYRQLPEEGLKFMVYLQKENIIDESGMPKERFSAEFPKEGPSILRIQQVVRGDSAAYFCASSPLGTGGSSGANVLTFGAGSRLTVL.

This CDR3 reads CASSLRQVRTDTQYF. Here the CDR3 DNA reads TGCGCCAGCAGCTTACGACAGGTGCGCACAGATACGCAGTATTTT. This chain uses TRBV5-1 with TRBJ2-3, with D possibly TRBD1 on 6 matching bases. This CDR3 contains 15 residues. Trimming left V 2 bases short and J 1 base short, with 11 bases between. CDR1 and CDR2 from the germline V gene are SGHRS and YFSETQ.

The chain joins TRBV28 to TRBJ2-2; unclear D gene. Germline lookup yields CDR1 MDHEN and CDR2 SYDVKM. The V end lost 3 bases, the J end lost 3 bases, and 14 bases lay between the germline ends. This CDR3 has 16 residues. The CDR3 DNA is TGTGCCAGCAGTTTGTCCACCCCGGGTTACACCGGGGAGCTGTTTTTT. Translated: CASSLSTPGYTGELFF.

This chain connects TRBV12-2 to TRBJ1-2; TRBD1 is taken as the D call from the table, unchecked against the DNA. TRBV12-2 constitutes a pseudogene. There are 18 residues in the CDR3. Here the CDR3 DNA reads TGTGCAAGTCGCTCAACAATAGGCTACAGGGATACCTACTATGGCTACACCTTC. This encodes CASRSTIGYRDTYYGYTF.

V is TRBV21-1 and J is TRBJ1-5; whether TRBD1, the table's D call, matches the DNA was not checked. TRBV21-1 is marked as a pseudogene. The CDR3 has 15 residues. Written as DNA, the CDR3 is TGTGCCAGCAGCAAAACGGGACAGTGCAATCAGCCCCAGCATTTT. This translates into CASSKTGQCNQPQHF.

This CDR3 is CASSYGSQGSNQPQHF. The CDR3 nucleotides read TGTGCCAGCAGTTACGGGTCACAGGGTAGCAATCAGCCCCAGCATTTT. The rearrangement joins TRBV6-2 or TRBV6-3 to TRBJ1-5; tentatively, D is TRBD1 (6 bases). This CDR3 is 16 amino acids long. The V end was cut by 2 bases, the J end by 0 bases, with 11 bases between. Looked up from germline, CDR1 is MNHEY and CDR2 is SVGEGT.

This clone was observed a few times. The chain recombines TRBV5-8 with TRBJ1-5; 8 positions match TRBD1. Germline-derived CDR1 and CDR2 are SGHTS and YDEGEE. CDR3 length equals 16 residues. V lost 4 bases to trimming and J lost 3 bases; unmatched junction nucleotides: 9. This chain's CDR3 is CASSLRTGFLNQPQHF. DNA for the CDR3: TGTGCCAGCAGCCTACGGACAGGGTTCCTCAATCAGCCCCAGCATTTT.

This rearrangement joins TRBV6-4 to TRBJ1-5, with 8 bases identical to TRBD1. Unmatched junction bases numbered 8, after V lost 6 bases and J lost 4 bases. The CDR3 loop spans 15 amino acids. The germline V gene encodes CDR1 MRHNA and CDR2 SNTAGT. The DNA of the CDR3 is TGTGCCAGCAGCGAAGGGACAGGACCAAATCAGCCCCAGCATTTT. Translated, it gives CASSEGTGPNQPQHF.

V and J are TRBV6-5 and TRBJ2-7, with D unresolved. CDR1 MNHEY and CDR2 SVGAGI come from the germline V gene. The CDR3 length is 13 residues. The germline V and J ends were trimmed by 5 bases and 0 bases, with 8 bases remaining between them. The CDR3 nucleotides are TGTGCCAGCAGTCTCCAACTCTCCTACGAGCAGTACGTC. Its translation: CASSLQLSYEQYV.

This clone was detected many times. V is TRBV7-6 and J is TRBJ2-1; D is uncertain. The CDR3 is made up of 12 amino acids. Germline V CDR1 and CDR2: SGHVS, FNYEAQ. V lost 1 base to trimming and J lost 8 bases, with 6 bases between them. The CDR3, as DNA: TGTGCCAGCAGCTTAGGGGCAGATGAGCAGTTCTTC. Translation: CASSLGADEQFF.

V is TRBV5-4 and J is TRBJ2-3; D is unclear. CDR1 is SGHNT and CDR2 is YYREEE in the germline V gene (reference sequence). The CDR3 is made up of 14 amino acids. V dropped 6 bases and J dropped 0 bases, with 11 bases sitting between them. The CDR3 DNA follows: TGTGCCAGCACGACTTCGCCTAGCACAGATACGCAGTATTTT. Protein sequence: CASTTSPSTDTQYF.

The V call is TRBV30, the J call TRBJ1-1; 10 bases map to TRBD1. The junction had 8 bases not matched to a gene; V was cut back by 3 bases and J by 4 bases. The germline V gene has CDR1 GTSNPN and CDR2 SVGIG (reference sequence). The CDR3 extends over 15 amino acids. As DNA, the CDR3 is TGTGCCTGGAGCCTCAGGACAGGGGGGAGCACTGAAGCTTTCTTT. Its protein is CAWSLRTGGSTEAFF.

This chain connects TRBV20-1 to TRBJ1-2; D unresolved. Germline values: CDR1 DFQATT, CDR2 SNEGSKA (reference sequence). V lost 3 bases to trimming and J lost 4 bases, with 9 bases between them. The CDR3 is 12 residues long. The CDR3 DNA reads TGCAGTGCTAGTCCCAGCGGCTATGGCTACACCTTC. Its protein product is CSASPSGYGYTF.

The V gene is TRBV6-1, the J gene TRBJ2-1; 14 bases agree with TRBD2. The CDR3 has 16 amino acids. Unmatched junction bases numbered 3, after V lost 4 bases and J lost 4 bases. Germline V gives CDR1 MNHNS, CDR2 SASEGT. The CDR3 region has the DNA TGTGCCAGCAGTGGACTAGCGGGGGGGTTTTACAATGAGCAGTTCTTC. Its protein is CASSGLAGGFYNEQFF.